A single sample gave rise to the 3 T cell receptor beta chains below, sequenced in a study of T cells in Graves' hyperthyroidism and ophthalmopathy (dated 2019 in TCRdb). The library was produced with multiplex PCR. Reads for this sample came from an Illumina HiSeq 2000. TCR beta CDR3 regions were amplified from RNA transcripts. The first round of RT-PCR for the TCR CDR3 was performed with the HTBI primer set and the Qiagen OneStep RT-PCR kit. The public sequencing data were trimmed at Q25 with fastp and processed into clonotypes with MiXCR by TCRdb, which kept only in-frame beta chains. Each record represents a unique CDR3 protein, reported with the most common genes and DNA among its rows. This sample is represented by a few hundred thousand distinct CDR3 sequences; about half of them were singletons. The ten top clones hold around a fifth of the sample. What was sequenced was peripheral blood or thyroid tissue (not recorded which). The receptors derive from an adult woman with Graves' disease, either hyperthyroidism or ophthalmopathy (not recorded which).

To note about this clonotype: The junction and the germline gene differ at one end; a read error may be behind it. This chain uses TRBV20-1 with TRBJ1-2; tentatively, D is TRBD1 (5 bases). Germline V gene sequence: CDR1 DFQATT, CDR2 SNEGSKA (reference sequence). The CDR3 loop spans 8 amino acids. The CDR3 sequence: CSARPDSF. Here the CDR3 DNA reads TGCAGTGCTAGGCCCGACAGCTTC.

This clonotype was counted at least ten times. The genes are TRBV2 and TRBJ2-7, with 9 bases matching TRBD1. This CDR3 has 13 residues. The V gene's germline CDR1 is SNHLY and CDR2 FYNNEI. V shed 8 bases, J shed 1 base, and the junction held 3 bases outside the gene matches. CDR3 in DNA: TGTGCCAGCCGGACAGGGGAATCCTACGAGCAGTACTTC. As protein: CASRTGESYEQYF.

This clonotype appeared many times. The rearrangement joins TRBV7-2 to TRBJ1-5; no clear D gene. This CDR3 region has 12 residues. With 4 bases removed from V and 6 bases from J, the gap between germline ends came to 7 bases. Germline CDR1 is SGHTA and CDR2 is FQGNSA. The CDR3: CASSSGGQPQHF. CDR3 coding DNA: TGTGCCAGCAGCTCGGGTGGTCAGCCCCAGCATTTT.